Below, 26 T cell receptor beta chains from the same sample are listed, as sequenced in a study of technical replicates of blood from a handful of donors. Clones were sequenced by immunoSEQ multiplex PCR, and TCRdb holds only the in-frame ones, with some missing. The sample lists 60,000 to 90,000 clones; just under 95% were seen once. Material for sequencing was T cells isolated from PBMCs. The receptor set was obtained from a human donor in good health.

The chain combines TRBV6-1 with TRBJ2-7; 9 nucleotides align to TRBD1. Germline V gene sequence: CDR1 MNHNS, CDR2 SASEGT. The CDR3 covers 18 residues. The V gene end was trimmed by 3 bases and the J gene end by 3 bases; junction bases not matched to a gene: 15. The CDR3: CASSEGPGTGIFFYEQYF. CDR3 DNA: TGTGCCAGCAGTGAGGGACCCGGGACAGGGATATTTTTCTACGAGCAGTACTTC.

The chain uses TRBV7-2 and TRBJ1-4; tentatively, D is TRBD1 (5 bases). Germline CDR1 and CDR2: SGHTA and FQGNSA. The V end was cut by 6 bases, the J end by 1 base, with 15 bases between. This CDR3 has 16 amino acids. The CDR3 DNA follows: TGTGCCAGCAGTGGGGCAAGGGGTGGAACTAATGAAAAACTGTTTTTT. This encodes CASSGARGGTNEKLFF.

The chain has TRBV9 and TRBJ2-2, with 10 bases matching TRBD2. The ends lost 0 bases at V and 6 bases at J; junction bases unmatched: 11. CDR3 length: 18 amino acids. CDR1 is SGDLS and CDR2 is YYNGEE in the germline V gene. The CDR3 nucleotides read TGTGCCAGCAGCGTAGCACTAGCGGGGAGTGGATACGCCGGGGAGCTGTTTTTT. This gives the protein CASSVALAGSGYAGELFF.

The chain links TRBV9 to TRBJ2-1; 8 bases are shared with TRBD2. The germline gives CDR1 SGDLS, CDR2 YYNGEE. This CDR3 has 15 amino acids. Trimming cost V 1 base and J 3 bases; bases outside gene matches: 3. CDR3 amino acids: CASSVTSGSYNEQFF. The CDR3 DNA is TGTGCCAGCAGCGTAACCAGCGGGAGCTACAATGAGCAGTTCTTC.

The chain uses TRBV25-1 and TRBJ1-1; the match to TRBD1 covers 9 bases. This CDR3 comprises 15 residues. Per germline, CDR1 MGHDK and CDR2 SYGVNS. Losses at the gene ends were 2 bases for V and 0 bases for J; bases not matched to a gene: 1. As DNA, the CDR3 is TGTGCCAGCAGTGAAGGGACAGGGCTGAACACTGAAGCTTTCTTT. Translating gives CASSEGTGLNTEAFF. Full variable domain (missing parts from reference TRBV25-1 and TRBJ1-1): EADIYQTPRYLVIGTGKKITLECSQTMGHDKMYWYQQDPGMELHLIHYSYGVNSTEKGDLSSESTVSRIRTEHFPLTLESARPSHTSQYLCASSEGTGLNTEAFFGQGTRLTVV.

The rearrangement joins TRBV11-2 to TRBJ2-7; 7 nucleotides align to TRBD1. Germline values: CDR1 SGHAT, CDR2 FQNNGV. J was trimmed by 2 bases and V by 5 bases; bases with no gene match: 12. This CDR3 is 16 amino acids long. The CDR3 here is CASSPWAGGRTYEQYF. CDR3 coding DNA: TGTGCCAGCAGCCCGTGGGCAGGGGGACGGACCTACGAGCAGTACTTC. Filled out from reference TRBV11-2 and TRBJ2-7, the complete variable domain reads EAGVAQSPRYKIIEKRQSVAFWCNPISGHATLYWYQQILGQGPKLLIQFQNNGVVDDSQLPKDRFSAERLKGVDSTLKIQPAKLEDSAVYLCASSPWAGGRTYEQYFGPGTRLTVT.

V usage is TRBV19 and J usage is TRBJ1-1, with unresolved D. CDR1 is LNHDA, CDR2 SQIVND, per germline (reference sequence). This CDR3 comprises 16 residues. Trimming took 2 bases from V and 0 from J, leaving 13 bases between them. The CDR3 nucleotides are TGTGCCAGTAGTATAACAAATGGCGGAATGAACACTGAAGCTTTCTTT. Its protein product is CASSITNGGMNTEAFF.

The chain couples TRBV28 to TRBJ2-2; D not resolved. Trimming stripped 6 bases from V and 7 bases from J, with 9 bases between. The CDR3 covers 12 residues. Germline V CDR1 and CDR2: MDHEN, SYDVKM. The CDR3 reads CASRGQVGELFF. As DNA, the CDR3 is TGTGCCAGCAGGGGCCAAGTCGGGGAGCTGTTTTTT.

The genes are TRBV27 and TRBJ2-7; maybe TRBD1 (5 bases). This CDR3 region has 14 residues. V lost 4 bases, J lost 0 bases, and 10 bases lay in between. Looked up from germline, CDR1 is MNHEY and CDR2 is SMNVEV (reference sequence). CDR3 coding DNA: TGTGCCAGCAGTTGGGGCGGTATCTCCTACGAGCAGTACTTC. This translates into CASSWGGISYEQYF.

The V call is TRBV29-1, the J call TRBJ2-1; 9 bases are a match to TRBD2. V shed 2 bases and J 3 bases; nucleotides not matched to a gene: 8. Germline assignment: CDR1 SQVTM and CDR2 ANQGSEA. The CDR3 loop spans 16 amino acids. CDR3 DNA: TGCAGCGTTGAACGTAGTAGCGGGAGAGACTACAATGAGCAGTTCTTC. It translates to CSVERSSGRDYNEQFF.

The J gene is TRBJ1-6, the V gene TRBV30; TRBD1 is a possible D gene (5 bases). The germline gives CDR1 GTSNPN, CDR2 SVGIG (reference sequence). CDR3 size: 13 residues. Trimming shortened V by 4 bases and J by 8 bases, and 12 bases separated the two germline ends. CDR3 sequence reads: CAWTPSGDSPLHF. As DNA, the CDR3 is TGTGCCTGGACTCCCTCGGGGGATTCACCCCTCCACTTT.

This chain uses TRBV27 with TRBJ2-1; D not resolved. The CDR3 sequence is 14 residues long. Looked up from germline, CDR1 is MNHEY and CDR2 is SMNVEV (reference sequence). V shed 3 bases and J shed 9 bases, with 15 bases lying between them. CDR3 nucleotide sequence: TGTGCCAGCAGTTTTTCCGGAATGCGCGGTGAGCAGTTCTTC. Translated: CASSFSGMRGEQFF.

The chain joins TRBV11-2 to TRBJ1-1, with 7 bases identical to TRBD1. The CDR3 loop spans 13 amino acids. Germline V gives CDR1 SGHAT, CDR2 FQNNGV. V lost 4 bases, J lost 10 bases, and 9 bases stayed unmatched. The CDR3 protein is CASSSPGQVRAFF. In nucleotides, the CDR3 is TGTGCCAGCAGCTCCCCAGGACAGGTCCGAGCTTTCTTT. The whole variable domain, remainder taken from reference TRBV11-2 and TRBJ1-1, is EAGVAQSPRYKIIEKRQSVAFWCNPISGHATLYWYQQILGQGPKLLIQFQNNGVVDDSQLPKDRFSAERLKGVDSTLKIQPAKLEDSAVYLCASSSPGQVRAFFGQGTRLTVV.

V is TRBV2 and J is TRBJ2-3; D call uncertain. Trimming shortened V by 4 bases and J by 3 bases, and 8 bases separated the two germline ends. The CDR3 is 13 amino acids. The V gene's germline CDR1 is SNHLY and CDR2 FYNNEI. The DNA for the CDR3 is TGTGCCAGCAGTGGAGGTGGAACAGATACGCAGTATTTT. Translating it yields CASSGGGTDTQYF.

This clone has more than one count but fewer than ten. The chain links TRBV7-9 to TRBJ1-1, with D tentatively TRBD1 (6 bases). CDR3 size: 14 residues. CDR1 is SEHNR, CDR2 FQNEAQ, per germline (reference sequence). Trimming shortened V by 0 bases and J by 11 bases, and 16 bases separated the two germline ends. The chain's CDR3 is CASSLATTGSRAFF. In DNA form, the CDR3 reads TGTGCCAGCAGCTTAGCCACCACAGGGAGTCGGGCTTTCTTT.

The chain is built from TRBV29-1 and TRBJ2-5; TRBD2 matches at 11 bases. The germline CDR1 and CDR2 sequences are SQVTM and ANQGSEA. The CDR3 sequence is 14 residues long. V shed 7 bases and J 0 bases; nucleotides not matched to a gene: 4. CDR3 loop: CSGGTSGNQETQYF. For the CDR3, the DNA is TGCAGCGGGGGGACTAGCGGCAACCAAGAGACCCAGTACTTC. Based on the CDR3 plus reference TRBV29-1 and TRBJ2-5, the full variable domain is SAVISQKPSRDICQRGTSLTIQCQVDSQVTMMFWYRQQPGQSLTLIATANQGSEATYESGFVIDKFPISRPNLTFSTLTVSNMSPEDSSIYLCSGGTSGNQETQYFGPGTRLLVL.

The genes are TRBV7-9 and TRBJ1-2; D is unresolved. The CDR3 is 11 residues long. V lost 6 bases and J 8 bases, leaving 10 bases between the germline ends. The germline gives CDR1 SEHNR, CDR2 FQNEAQ (reference sequence). DNA for the CDR3: TGTGCCAGCAGTTCGGTATACGGCTACACCTTC. Its translation is CASSSVYGYTF.

The chain couples TRBV5-4 to TRBJ2-2, with a possible D match to TRBD1 (6 bases). CDR1 SGHNT and CDR2 YYREEE come from the germline V gene (reference sequence). Trimming stripped 7 bases from V and 6 bases from J, with 10 bases between. CDR3 length equals 12 residues. The CDR3 sequence is CASQAGAGELFF. CDR3 bases: TGTGCCAGCCAGGCAGGGGCCGGGGAGCTGTTTTTT. Full variable domain (rest looked up from reference TRBV5-4 and TRBJ2-2): ETGVTQSPTHLIKTRGQQVTLRCSSQSGHNTVSWYQQALGQGPQFIFQYYREEENGRGNFPPRFSGLQFPNYSSELNVNALELDDSALYLCASQAGAGELFFGEGSRLTVL.

V and J are TRBV6-5 and TRBJ1-2, with TRBD1 as a possible D gene (5 bases). V was trimmed by 0 bases and J by 2 bases, leaving 10 bases between them. This CDR3 spans 15 amino acids. CDR1 and CDR2 from the germline V gene are MNHEY and SVGAGI. The CDR3 sequence is CASSYSMGGNYGYTF. CDR3 bases: TGTGCCAGCAGTTACTCGATGGGGGGGAACTATGGCTACACCTTC.

The chain carries TRBV14 and TRBJ1-1; D unresolved. V was trimmed by 1 base and J by 1 base, leaving 10 bases between them. The germline V gene has CDR1 SGHDN and CDR2 FVKESK. CDR3 length equals 15 residues. CDR3 sequence: CASSQGLSGNTEAFF. In nucleotides, the CDR3 is TGTGCCAGCAGCCAAGGCTTGTCGGGGAACACTGAAGCTTTCTTT.

The chain combines TRBV25-1 with TRBJ2-3; D gene ambiguous. The CDR3 spans 11 residues. Between the trimmed V and J ends, which lost 5 bases and 6 bases, there was a span of 6 bases. Germline CDR1 is MGHDK and CDR2 is SYGVNS. CDR3 nucleotides: TGTGCCAGCAGTCAACGGGATACGCAGTATTTT. Residues: CASSQRDTQYF.

The rearrangement joins TRBV19 to TRBJ2-7; 7 positions agree with TRBD2. V lost 5 bases and J lost 4; bases outside the gene matches: 2. This CDR3 spans 12 amino acids. CDR1 is LNHDA, CDR2 SQIVND, per germline (reference sequence). The CDR3 DNA reads TGTGCCAGTAGTGGGGGGGGGTACGAGCAGTACTTC. This sequence encodes CASSGGGYEQYF.

V and J are TRBV5-4 and TRBJ1-4; D not certain. CDR1 and CDR2 from the germline V gene are SGHNT and YYREEE (reference sequence). This CDR3 has 11 residues. V was trimmed by 6 bases and J by 8 bases, leaving 8 bases between them. The CDR3 bases are TGTGCCAGCACATTTCAGGAAAAACTGTTTTTT. This sequence encodes CASTFQEKLFF.

The V call is TRBV5-1, the J call TRBJ2-7; D is ambiguous. From germline, CDR1 is SGHRS and CDR2 YFSETQ. The CDR3 length is 13 residues. Trimming stripped 0 bases from V and 4 bases from J, with 8 bases between. The CDR3 loop is CASSLGGGYEQYF. As DNA, the CDR3 is TGCGCCAGCAGCTTGGGAGGCGGTTACGAGCAGTACTTC. The full variable domain, with the rest looked up from reference TRBV5-1 and TRBJ2-7, is KAGVTQTPRYLIKTRGQQVTLSCSPISGHRSVSWYQQTPGQGLQFLFEYFSETQRNKGNFPGRFSGRQFSNSRSEMNVSTLELGDSALYLCASSLGGGYEQYFGPGTRLTVT.

This rearrangement joins TRBV7-8 to TRBJ1-1; TRBD1 agrees at 8 bases. Trimming at V came to 3 bases and at J to 6 bases, leaving 9 bases not matched to a gene. The CDR3 has 15 residues. In germline, CDR1 is SGHVS, CDR2 FQNEAQ. The CDR3 nucleotides read TGTGCCAGCAGCTTGGGGACAGGTCTGATCGCTGAAGCTTTCTTT. Translation gives CASSLGTGLIAEAFF.

V gene TRBV5-4 combines with J gene TRBJ1-4, with a weak D call TRBD1 (6 bases). This CDR3 is built from 17 residues. Germline V gene data show CDR1 as SGHNT and CDR2 as YYREEE (reference sequence). With 3 bases removed from V and 5 bases from J, the gap between germline ends came to 20 bases. CDR3 nucleotide sequence: TGTGCCAGCAGCTCTGGGGCGGGCGCGGGGGCAAATGAAAAACTGTTTTTT. Translating gives CASSSGAGAGANEKLFF. Variable domain in full (rest from reference TRBV5-4 and TRBJ1-4): ETGVTQSPTHLIKTRGQQVTLRCSSQSGHNTVSWYQQALGQGPQFIFQYYREEENGRGNFPPRFSGLQFPNYSSELNVNALELDDSALYLCASSSGAGAGANEKLFFGSGTQLSVL.